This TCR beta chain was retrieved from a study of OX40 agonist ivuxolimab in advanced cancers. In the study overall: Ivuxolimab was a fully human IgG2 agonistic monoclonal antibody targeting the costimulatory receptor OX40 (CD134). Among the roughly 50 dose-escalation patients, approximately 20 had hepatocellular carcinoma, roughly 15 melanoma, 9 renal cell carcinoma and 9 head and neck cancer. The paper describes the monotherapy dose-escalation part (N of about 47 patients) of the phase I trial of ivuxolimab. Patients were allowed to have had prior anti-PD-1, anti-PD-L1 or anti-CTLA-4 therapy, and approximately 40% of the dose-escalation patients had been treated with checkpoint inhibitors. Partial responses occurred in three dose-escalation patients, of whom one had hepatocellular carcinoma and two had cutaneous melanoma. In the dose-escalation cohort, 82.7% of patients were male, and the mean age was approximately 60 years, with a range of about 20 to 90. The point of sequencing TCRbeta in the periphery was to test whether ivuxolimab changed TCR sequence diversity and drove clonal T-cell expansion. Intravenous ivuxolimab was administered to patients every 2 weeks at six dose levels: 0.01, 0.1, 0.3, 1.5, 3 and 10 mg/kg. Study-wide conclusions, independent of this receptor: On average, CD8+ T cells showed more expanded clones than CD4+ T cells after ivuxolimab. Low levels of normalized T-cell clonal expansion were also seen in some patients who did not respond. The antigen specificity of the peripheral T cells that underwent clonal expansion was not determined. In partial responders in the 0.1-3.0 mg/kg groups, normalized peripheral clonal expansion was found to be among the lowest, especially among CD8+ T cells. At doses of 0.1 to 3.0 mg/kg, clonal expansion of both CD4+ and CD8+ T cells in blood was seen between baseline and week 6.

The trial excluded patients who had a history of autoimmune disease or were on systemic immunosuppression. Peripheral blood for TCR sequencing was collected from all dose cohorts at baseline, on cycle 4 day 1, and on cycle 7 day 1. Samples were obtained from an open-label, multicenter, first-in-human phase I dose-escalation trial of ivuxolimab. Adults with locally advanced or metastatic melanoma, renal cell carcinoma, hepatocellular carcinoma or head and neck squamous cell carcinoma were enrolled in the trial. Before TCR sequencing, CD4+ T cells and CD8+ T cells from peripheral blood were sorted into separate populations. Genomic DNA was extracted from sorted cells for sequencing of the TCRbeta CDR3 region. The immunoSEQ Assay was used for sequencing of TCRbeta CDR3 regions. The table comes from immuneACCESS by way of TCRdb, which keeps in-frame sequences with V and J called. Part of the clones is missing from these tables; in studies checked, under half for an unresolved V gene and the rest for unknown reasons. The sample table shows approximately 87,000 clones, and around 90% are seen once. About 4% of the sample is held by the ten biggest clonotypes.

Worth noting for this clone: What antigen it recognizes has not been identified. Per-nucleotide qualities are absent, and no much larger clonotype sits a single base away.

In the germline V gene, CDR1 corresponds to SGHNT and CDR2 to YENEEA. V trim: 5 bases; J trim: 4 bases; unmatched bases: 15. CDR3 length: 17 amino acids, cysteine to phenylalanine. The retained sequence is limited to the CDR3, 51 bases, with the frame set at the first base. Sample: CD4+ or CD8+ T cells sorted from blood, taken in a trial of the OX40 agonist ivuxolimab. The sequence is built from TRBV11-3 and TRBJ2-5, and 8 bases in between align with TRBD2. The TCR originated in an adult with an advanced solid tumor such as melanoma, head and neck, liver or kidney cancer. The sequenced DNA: TGTGCCAGCAGCCCTAAGTACGAAGCGGGAGCGGGAGAGACCCAGTACTTC. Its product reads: CASSPKYEAGAGETQYF.